One and the same sample provided the 27 T cell receptor beta chains below, sequenced in a study of resident and recirculating memory T cells in vitiligo. TCRdb keeps only in-frame clones here, not all; method: immunoSEQ multiplex PCR. The table includes 40,000 to 45,000 clones, around 90% detected once. What was sequenced was blood. Every receptor here comes from a male donor with vitiligo.

This clone was picked up a small number of times. The chain is built from TRBV7-8 and TRBJ1-5; tentative D call: TRBD1 (6 bases). V was cut by 2 bases and J by 4 bases, with 12 bases left in between. The V gene's germline CDR1 is SGHVS and CDR2 FQNEAQ. The CDR3 runs 15 residues. CDR3 nucleotide sequence: TGTGCCAGCAGCTTATCAACAGGGATAAATCAGCCCCAGCATTTT. Protein product: CASSLSTGINQPQHF.

The J gene is TRBJ2-1, the V gene TRBV11-3; D might be TRBD1 (6 bases). The CDR3 is 15 amino acids. Germline CDR1 reads SGHNT; CDR2 reads YENEEA. Trimming took 2 bases from V and 7 from J, leaving 15 bases between them. As DNA, the CDR3 is TGTGCCAGCAGCTTAAATTTGCAGGGGTATAATGAGCAGTTCTTC. It is translated as CASSLNLQGYNEQFF.

The J gene is TRBJ2-5, the V gene TRBV21-1; the D call TRBD1 from the table was never checked on the DNA. TRBV21-1 is deemed a pseudogene. The CDR3 covers 19 residues. CDR3 in DNA: TGTGCCAGCAGCAAAGGGGACGGACAGGGGGCTTCCAATCGAGAGACCCAGTACTTC. Its translation is CASSKGDGQGASNRETQYF.

The chain uses TRBV19 and TRBJ1-4, with 7 bases identical to TRBD1. The CDR3 has 13 residues. Germline assignment: CDR1 LNHDA and CDR2 SQIVND (reference sequence). V lost 3 bases to trimming and J lost 11 bases; unmatched junction nucleotides: 6. The CDR3 nucleotides are TGTGCCAGTAGTATCGGGACAGTCCCCAAACTGTTTTTT. It translates to CASSIGTVPKLFF.

The genes are TRBV4-3 and TRBJ2-1, with D perhaps TRBD2 (6 bases). The germline V gene has CDR1 LGHNA and CDR2 YSLEER. The CDR3 sequence is 14 residues long. V was cut by 1 base and J by 11 bases, with 15 bases left in between. This CDR3 reads CASSQVWGEEQQFF. The DNA for the CDR3 is TGCGCCAGCAGCCAAGTGTGGGGGGAGGAACAGCAGTTCTTC.

The chain has TRBV7-2 and TRBJ1-5; weak D call: TRBD1 (6 bases). Per germline, CDR1 SGHTA and CDR2 FQGNSA. V was trimmed by 4 bases and J by 6 bases, leaving 10 bases between them. The length of the CDR3 is 13 residues. The CDR3 DNA reads TGTGCCAGCAGCTCTGACAGGTTTCAGCCCCAGCATTTT. Translation: CASSSDRFQPQHF.

The rearrangement uses TRBV18 and TRBJ2-1; possible D gene TRBD1, 6 bases. Germline loops: CDR1 KGHSH, CDR2 LQKENI. V shed 6 bases and J shed 5 bases, with 17 bases lying between them. The CDR3 length is 15 residues. CDR3 coding DNA: TGTGCCAGCTCGCCTCAGGGGTCCGTGAACAATGAGCAGTTCTTC. This codes for CASSPQGSVNNEQFF. The entire variable domain, with the rest obtained from reference TRBV18 and TRBJ2-1, is as follows: NAGVMQNPRHLVRRRGQEARLRCSPMKGHSHVYWYRQLPEEGLKFMVYLQKENIIDESGMPKERFSAEFPKEGPSILRIQQVVRGDSAAYFCASSPQGSVNNEQFFGPGTRLTVL.

A single count supports this clone. In nucleotides, the CDR3 is TGTGCCAGCAGCAACAGGGGGAAGGTTTACGAGCAGTACTTC. It translates to CASSNRGKVYEQYF. The rearrangement uses TRBV6-1 and TRBJ2-7; TRBD1 agrees at 8 bases. V shed 6 bases and J 4 bases; nucleotides not matched to a gene: 8. The CDR3 loop spans 14 amino acids. Germline CDR1 reads MNHNS; CDR2 reads SASEGT.

V is TRBV19 and J is TRBJ1-1, with unresolved D. From germline, CDR1 is LNHDA and CDR2 SQIVND (reference sequence). V lost 3 bases to trimming and J lost 4 bases, with 12 bases between them. This CDR3 has 14 residues. The CDR3 protein is CASSINGFGTEAFF. The CDR3 coding sequence is TGTGCCAGTAGTATTAACGGTTTCGGCACTGAAGCTTTCTTT.

In its sample, this clone was seen once. The rearrangement links TRBV27 to TRBJ2-7; TRBD2 is a possible D gene (6 bases). Germline values: CDR1 MNHEY, CDR2 SMNVEV (reference sequence). There are 13 residues in the CDR3. V was trimmed by 8 bases and J by 0 bases, leaving 11 bases between them. The CDR3 DNA sequence: TGTGCCAGCGGGTGGAGGGGCTCCTACGAGCAGTACTTC. Its protein is CASGWRGSYEQYF.

This chain joins TRBV6-6 and TRBJ2-7; the D gene is possibly TRBD2 (5 bases). Trimming took 1 base from V and 4 from J, leaving 11 bases between them. The CDR3 runs 14 residues. Germline assignment: CDR1 MNHNY and CDR2 SVGAGI (reference sequence). As DNA, the CDR3 is TGTGCCAGCAGTTACTATATTCGGGGTTACGAGCAGTACTTC. This codes for CASSYYIRGYEQYF.

The rearrangement joins TRBV9 to TRBJ2-3; TRBD2 aligns across 7 bases. Trimming took 3 bases from V and 6 from J; bases not matched to a gene: 16. Germline CDR1 SGDLS, CDR2 YYNGEE. CDR3 length: 17 amino acids. The CDR3 DNA sequence: TGTGCCAGCAGCGGACGGACTTCCGGGACTACGCCCGATACGCAGTATTTT. Residues: CASSGRTSGTTPDTQYF.

J is TRBJ2-3 and V is TRBV6-1; possible D gene TRBD2, 7 bases. Trimming took 10 bases from V and 0 from J, leaving 14 bases between them. The CDR3 is 14 amino acids. Germline CDR1 is MNHNS and CDR2 is SASEGT. CDR3 sequence: CAIHRGASTDTQYF. In DNA form, the CDR3 reads TGTGCCATCCATCGGGGGGCCAGCACAGATACGCAGTATTTT.

This chain connects TRBV7-9 to TRBJ1-1, with D uncertain. CDR1 is SEHNR and CDR2 is FQNEAQ in the germline V gene (reference sequence). The V and J ends lost 4 bases and 4 bases respectively, with 7 bases between them. The CDR3 is 12 residues long. CDR3 sequence reads: CASSSGGTEAFF. The CDR3 DNA reads as TGTGCCAGCAGCTCCGGAGGCACTGAAGCTTTCTTT.

DNA for the CDR3: TGTGCCAGCAGCTTGGGGTCCGGCGGGGGGGCCGCGGAGACCCAGTACTTC. It is translated as CASSLGSGGGAAETQYF. The chain couples TRBV11-2 to TRBJ2-5; 9 bases map to TRBD2. The CDR3 runs to 17 residues. CDR1 is SGHAT and CDR2 is FQNNGV in the germline V gene. V was pared by 3 bases and J by 5 bases, with 13 bases of the junction left unmatched. The variable domain in full, with the rest retrieved from reference TRBV11-2 and TRBJ2-5, is EAGVAQSPRYKIIEKRQSVAFWCNPISGHATLYWYQQILGQGPKLLIQFQNNGVVDDSQLPKDRFSAERLKGVDSTLKIQPAKLEDSAVYLCASSLGSGGGAAETQYFGPGTRLLVL.

The chain links TRBV7-8 to TRBJ2-3; the match to TRBD1 covers 8 bases. The CDR3 is 18 amino acids. Losses at the gene ends were 1 base for V and 1 base for J; bases not matched to a gene: 10. Germline assignment: CDR1 SGHVS and CDR2 FQNEAQ. CDR3 in DNA: TGTGCCAGCAGCTTAGATTCTCCCCAGGGGGCCGGCACAGATACGCAGTATTTT. The encoded protein is CASSLDSPQGAGTDTQYF.

The rearrangement links TRBV4-3 to TRBJ2-7; 12 bases align to TRBD1. The CDR3 consists of 17 residues. V dropped 3 bases and J dropped 2; count of bases not matched to a gene: 8. Germline-derived CDR1 and CDR2 are LGHNA and YSLEER. The CDR3, as DNA: TGCGCCAGCAGCCAGCAAACTGGGACAGGGGGCCCCTACGAGCAGTACTTC. Residues: CASSQQTGTGGPYEQYF.

This rearrangement joins TRBV9 to TRBJ2-5; no firm D call. There are 13 residues in the CDR3. Trimming pared 0 bases from V and 5 bases from J, leaving 8 bases between. Germline V lookup: CDR1 SGDLS, CDR2 YYNGEE. The CDR3: CASSVDLRETQYF. As DNA, the CDR3 is TGTGCCAGCAGCGTAGATCTGAGGGAGACCCAGTACTTC.

The chain combines TRBV2 with TRBJ2-3; maybe TRBD2 (7 bases). Trimming stripped 1 base from V and 3 bases from J, with 17 bases between. CDR3 size: 17 residues. From germline, CDR1 is SNHLY and CDR2 FYNNEI. DNA for the CDR3: TGTGCCAGCAGTGAAGTTGGGGGGGCCGGGGGGACAGATACGCAGTATTTT. Its protein product is CASSEVGGAGGTDTQYF.

The genes are TRBV7-9 and TRBJ1-2; D perhaps matches TRBD1 (5 bases). Trimming left V 8 bases short and J 3 bases short, with 19 bases between. From germline, CDR1 is SEHNR and CDR2 FQNEAQ (reference sequence). The CDR3 runs to 15 residues. In nucleotides, the CDR3 is TGTGCCAGCTCCCTCGGGGAGGGACTAGACTATGGCTACACCTTC. As protein: CASSLGEGLDYGYTF.

The chain has TRBV4-1 and TRBJ2-7; 9 bases match TRBD1. The CDR3 extends over 15 amino acids. Germline CDR1 is MGHRA and CDR2 is YSYEKL. V shed 4 bases and J 3 bases; nucleotides not matched to a gene: 7. The DNA for the CDR3 is TGCGCCAGCAGCCTTGCGGGACAGGGCCTCTACGAGCAGTACTTC. Its translation is CASSLAGQGLYEQYF.

This chain uses TRBV6-5 with TRBJ2-3; 9 bases fit TRBD1. Germline lookup yields CDR1 MNHEY and CDR2 SVGAGI. J was trimmed by 8 bases and V by 5 bases; bases with no gene match: 11. The CDR3 runs 15 residues. CDR3 sequence reads: CASSLGTGRVGTQYF. CDR3 nucleotides: TGTGCCAGCAGTCTTGGGACAGGGAGGGTAGGTACGCAGTATTTT.

The rearrangement joins TRBV19 to TRBJ1-1; unclear D gene. Germline CDR1 is LNHDA and CDR2 is SQIVND (reference sequence). Trimming left V 4 bases short and J 0 bases short, with 6 bases between. The CDR3 loop spans 13 amino acids. This CDR3 is CASSNTMNTEAFF. In DNA form, the CDR3 reads TGTGCCAGTAGTAACACAATGAACACTGAAGCTTTCTTT.

The V and J genes are TRBV10-2 and TRBJ2-3, with 9 bases lining up with TRBD2. J lost 5 bases, V lost 2 bases, and 11 bases had no gene match. The CDR3 sequence is 17 residues long. CDR1 and CDR2 (germline): WSHSY, SAAADI. The CDR3 bases are TGCGCCAGCAGTGAGGGCGCTAGCGGGGTGACAGTAGATACGCAGTATTTT. This gives the protein CASSEGASGVTVDTQYF.

This rearrangement joins TRBV11-2 to TRBJ1-5; TRBD1 matches at 12 bases. The CDR3 contains 14 residues. CDR1 and CDR2 from the germline V gene are SGHAT and FQNNGV. V dropped 5 bases and J dropped 7; count of bases not matched to a gene: 3. DNA of the CDR3: TGTGCCAGCAGCACGGGGACAGGGGGCCAGCCCCAGCATTTT. Residues: CASSTGTGGQPQHF. Looking up the rest from reference TRBV11-2 and TRBJ1-5 gives the full variable domain: EAGVAQSPRYKIIEKRQSVAFWCNPISGHATLYWYQQILGQGPKLLIQFQNNGVVDDSQLPKDRFSAERLKGVDSTLKIQPAKLEDSAVYLCASSTGTGGQPQHFGDGTRLSIL.

In this sample, this clone turned up once. The genes are TRBV28 and TRBJ2-7, with a tentative D call TRBD1 (6 bases). The CDR3 spans 16 residues. Between the trimmed V and J ends, which lost 5 bases and 2 bases, there was a span of 19 bases. Per the germline V gene, CDR1 is MDHEN and CDR2 is SYDVKM. CDR3 coding DNA: TGTGCCAGCAGTCTCAAATTCAGGGGAAACCCCTACGAGCAGTACTTC. Protein: CASSLKFRGNPYEQYF. The entire variable domain, with the rest obtained from reference TRBV28 and TRBJ2-7, is as follows: DVKVTQSSRYLVKRTGEKVFLECVQDMDHENMFWYRQDPGLGLRLIYFSYDVKMKEKGDIPEGYSVSREKKERFSLILESASTNQTSMYLCASSLKFRGNPYEQYFGPGTRLTVT.

The chain couples TRBV7-9 to TRBJ1-5; TRBD1 agrees at 8 bases. The CDR3 totals 15 residues. V was clipped by 3 bases and J by 3 bases; unmatched bases: 4. Per germline, CDR1 SEHNR and CDR2 FQNEAQ (reference sequence). CDR3 loop: CASSFSGGNNQPQHF. The CDR3 bases are TGTGCCAGCAGCTTTTCAGGGGGCAACAATCAGCCCCAGCATTTT.